Presented here are 14 T cell receptor beta chains from one specimen sequenced in a study of blood T cell repertoires in COVID-19. Data came from immunoSEQ multiplex PCR; TCRdb stores just in-frame clones and leaves some out. The table lists around 300,000 clones, approximately 88% of them singletons, with over 4.5% in the top ten. What was sequenced was PBMCs or T cells enriched from blood (not recorded which). All receptors derive from a man between 25 and 39 years old who had recovered from COVID-19.

The chain uses TRBV7-8 and TRBJ2-1; a possible D gene is TRBD2 (5 bases). The V gene's germline CDR1 is SGHVS and CDR2 FQNEAQ. V was clipped by 4 bases and J by 3 bases, with 16 bases between them. The CDR3 runs 16 residues. DNA for the CDR3: TGTGCCAGCAGCTCAACGGCGGGTCTGGGCTACAATGAGCAGTTCTTC. It specifies CASSSTAGLGYNEQFF.

The rearrangement links TRBV24-1 to TRBJ1-2, with 7 bases lining up with TRBD1. The ends lost 5 bases at V and 7 bases at J; junction bases unmatched: 3. CDR3 size: 12 residues. Germline-derived CDR1 and CDR2 are KGHDR and SFDVKD. CDR3 loop: CATSGTGVGYTF. CDR3 DNA: TGTGCCACCAGTGGTACAGGGGTTGGCTACACCTTC.

The chain uses TRBV10-1 and TRBJ2-3; 7 nucleotides line up with TRBD1. V dropped 1 base and J dropped 5; count of bases not matched to a gene: 6. Per germline, CDR1 WNHNN and CDR2 SYGVQD (reference sequence). The CDR3 contains 15 residues. CDR3 sequence reads: CASSEFQGVVDTQYF. The CDR3 DNA reads TGCGCCAGCAGTGAGTTCCAGGGGGTGGTAGATACGCAGTATTTT.

The rearrangement uses TRBV21-1 and TRBJ2-3; the table names TRBD2, a call not compared with the DNA. TRBV21-1 is a listed pseudogene. The CDR3 runs 15 residues. CDR3 sequence: CAAPAGLSSTDTQYF. CDR3 DNA sequence: TGTGCCGCCCCCGCGGGGCTTTCTAGCACAGATACGCAGTATTTT.

The genes are TRBV2 and TRBJ1-5, with D possibly TRBD1 on 5 matching bases. There are 13 residues in the CDR3. V lost 3 bases, J lost 7 bases, and 10 bases lay in between. Per germline, CDR1 SNHLY and CDR2 FYNNEI. The CDR3 region is CASSDRGWQPQHF. The DNA for the CDR3 is TGTGCCAGCAGTGATAGGGGCTGGCAGCCCCAGCATTTT.

The chain links TRBV21-1 to TRBJ2-2; the D call of TRBD2 is as the table states it, not checked on the DNA. TRBV21-1 is a known pseudogene. CDR3 length equals 17 residues. DNA for the CDR3: TGTGCCAGCAGCAAAGCGCTAGAGGGAGCGAACACCGGGGAGCTGTTTTTT. Translated, it gives CASSKALEGANTGELFF.

In its sample, this clone was seen once. The J gene is TRBJ1-1, the V gene TRBV9, with D maybe TRBD1 (5 bases). The CDR3 is 13 amino acids. V lost 3 bases to trimming and J lost 7 bases, with 13 bases between them. Germline CDR1 reads SGDLS; CDR2 reads YYNGEE. DNA for the CDR3: TGTGCCAGCAGCGCAGGGTGGGGTGGTGAAGCTTTCTTT. Amino acids: CASSAGWGGEAFF.

This chain joins TRBV10-3 and TRBJ1-4; maybe TRBD1 (6 bases). This CDR3 is built from 15 residues. The V gene lost 4 bases and the J gene lost 7 bases, with 16 bases spanning the gap. Germline V gives CDR1 ENHRY, CDR2 SYGVKD. CDR3: CAISGGGAQSEKLFF. For the CDR3, the DNA is TGTGCCATCAGTGGTGGGGGGGCGCAGAGTGAAAAACTGTTTTTT.

The rearrangement uses TRBV30 and TRBJ2-3; 7 nucleotides align to TRBD1. The CDR3 is 15 amino acids. V trimming: 1 base; J trimming: 0 bases; junction bases outside the gene matches: 4. Germline V gene data show CDR1 as GTSNPN and CDR2 as SVGIG (reference sequence). CDR3 sequence (DNA): TGTGCCTGGAGTGCAACAGGGGTTAGCACAGATACGCAGTATTTT. It yields the protein CAWSATGVSTDTQYF.

This rearrangement joins TRBV18 to TRBJ2-1; 7 bases align to TRBD1. The CDR3 totals 15 residues. After removal of 4 bases from V and 4 bases from J, the junction contained 7 bases not matched to a gene. Germline CDR1 KGHSH, CDR2 LQKENI. CDR3 loop: CASSLRQGTYNEQFF. CDR3 in DNA: TGTGCCAGCTCACTCCGACAGGGCACGTACAATGAGCAGTTCTTC.

The chain links TRBV11-2 to TRBJ1-5, with D possibly TRBD1 on 5 matching bases. The germline gives CDR1 SGHAT, CDR2 FQNNGV. This CDR3 has 15 amino acids. Trimming removed 5 bases from V and 2 bases from J, with 13 bases in between. The CDR3 DNA sequence: TGTGCCAGCAGCCTGGACGGACAAGGCAATCAGCCCCAGCATTTT. It translates to CASSLDGQGNQPQHF. The entire variable domain, with the rest obtained from reference TRBV11-2 and TRBJ1-5, is as follows: EAGVAQSPRYKIIEKRQSVAFWCNPISGHATLYWYQQILGQGPKLLIQFQNNGVVDDSQLPKDRFSAERLKGVDSTLKIQPAKLEDSAVYLCASSLDGQGNQPQHFGDGTRLSIL.

This chain links TRBV5-1 with TRBJ2-2, with TRBD2 matching 8 bases. CDR1 and CDR2 (germline): SGHRS, YFSETQ. V gave up 3 bases and J gave up 1 base; unmatched junction bases: 2. CDR3 size: 15 residues. This chain's CDR3 is CASSSSGGNTGELFF. CDR3 bases: TGCGCCAGCAGCTCGAGCGGGGGGAACACCGGGGAGCTGTTTTTT.

The chain couples TRBV2 to TRBJ1-1; the match to TRBD1 covers 10 bases. Germline CDR1 SNHLY, CDR2 FYNNEI. The CDR3 length is 13 residues. The J segment lost 3 bases and the V segment lost 7 bases, leaving 2 bases of the junction unmatched. The CDR3 here is CASNGQGDTEAFF. The CDR3 nucleotides read TGTGCCAGCAACGGACAGGGGGACACTGAAGCTTTCTTT.

The chain employs TRBV9 and TRBJ2-2; 8 bases align to TRBD2. V gave up 3 bases and J gave up 5 bases; unmatched junction bases: 0. Looked up from germline, CDR1 is SGDLS and CDR2 is YYNGEE. There are 13 residues in the CDR3. The CDR3 coding sequence is TGTGCCAGCAGCGGACTAGCGACCGGGGAGCTGTTTTTT. Translating it yields CASSGLATGELFF.